What follows are 8 T cell receptor beta chains derived from one specimen sequenced in a study of T cells in pancreatic ductal adenocarcinoma. Selected pancreatic ductal adenocarcinoma patients had undergone surgery without neoadjuvant therapy. The table came from immunoSEQ multiplex PCR; TCRdb's copy has only in-frame clones and leaves some out. This sample carries 15,000 to 20,000 clones, 88% of them seen once, and the ten largest clones take around 0.94%. Sequenced: PBMCs. The receptors stem from a human donor with pancreatic ductal adenocarcinoma.

J is TRBJ1-5 and V is TRBV5-6, with TRBD1 identical over 7 bases. CDR1 and CDR2 (germline): SGHDT, YYEEEE. The length of the CDR3 is 16 residues. The V and J ends lost 4 bases and 5 bases, in that order; junction bases with no gene match: 12. The CDR3 bases are TGTGCCAGCAGCGGCCCCGGGACAGCGATCCATCAGCCCCAGCATTTT. Protein: CASSGPGTAIHQPQHF.

This clone appeared a single time. The J gene is TRBJ1-1, the V gene TRBV6-5; D possibly corresponds to TRBD1 (6 bases). CDR1 MNHEY and CDR2 SVGAGI come from the germline V gene. The CDR3 consists of 15 residues. The V end lost 5 bases, the J end lost 3 bases, and 16 bases lay between the germline ends. The CDR3 DNA reads as TGTGCCAGCAGTCCGGTGGGGCAGGGGCACACTGAAGCTTTCTTT. Its protein product is CASSPVGQGHTEAFF.

CDR3 sequence (DNA): TGTGCCAGCAGCTTATCGGGGGGGGCCAGGGAGACCCAGTACTTC. It codes for CASSLSGGARETQYF. The chain has TRBV11-2 and TRBJ2-5, with 8 bases lining up with TRBD2. The CDR3 length is 15 residues. Germline CDR1 reads SGHAT; CDR2 reads FQNNGV. Trimming took 2 bases from V and 5 from J; bases not matched to a gene: 7.

This chain links TRBV6-1 with TRBJ1-4, with 9 bases identical to TRBD1. This CDR3 has 20 residues. The V and J ends lost 0 bases and 2 bases, in that order; junction bases with no gene match: 13. Germline V gene sequence: CDR1 MNHNS, CDR2 SASEGT. The CDR3 bases are TGTGCCAGCAGTGAAGCCGGCGAACAGGGGGCGTTAGGGACTAATGAAAAACTGTTTTTT. As protein: CASSEAGEQGALGTNEKLFF.

The rearrangement uses TRBV9 and TRBJ2-5; D may be TRBD2 (5 bases). The CDR3 has 13 amino acids. Germline V gives CDR1 SGDLS, CDR2 YYNGEE. V was clipped by 0 bases and J by 5 bases, with 8 bases between them. The CDR3, as DNA: TGTGCCAGCAGCGTAGCGGGCGGGGAGACCCAGTACTTC. Its translation: CASSVAGGETQYF.

The chain uses TRBV18 and TRBJ1-5; 7 bases match TRBD1. J lost 3 bases, V lost 4 bases, and 6 bases had no gene match. This CDR3 spans 15 amino acids. From germline, CDR1 is KGHSH and CDR2 LQKENI. CDR3 DNA sequence: TGTGCCAGCTCACTCGTCGGGACAGACAATCAGCCCCAGCATTTT. Protein product: CASSLVGTDNQPQHF.

The CDR3 spells CASSQLLAGAGEQYF. The CDR3, as DNA: TGCGCCAGCAGCCAATTACTAGCGGGGGCGGGAGAGCAGTACTTC. V usage is TRBV4-3 and J usage is TRBJ2-7, with 11 bases that match TRBD2. The CDR3 loop spans 15 amino acids. The V gene end was trimmed by 2 bases and the J gene end by 7 bases; junction bases not matched to a gene: 7. CDR1 is LGHNA and CDR2 is YSLEER in the germline V gene.

This chain joins TRBV5-5 and TRBJ2-1; D ambiguous. With 4 bases removed from V and 3 bases from J, the gap between germline ends came to 11 bases. Germline lookup yields CDR1 SGHKS and CDR2 YYEKEE (reference sequence). The CDR3 is 14 amino acids. In nucleotides, the CDR3 is TGTGCCAGCAGCCCTCAGTCTTTCTACAATGAGCAGTTCTTC. Amino acid sequence: CASSPQSFYNEQFF. Variable domain in full (rest from reference TRBV5-5 and TRBJ2-1): DAGVTQSPTHLIKTRGQQVTLRCSPISGHKSVSWYQQVLGQGPQFIFQYYEKEERGRGNFPDRFSARQFPNYSSELNVNALLLGDSALYLCASSPQSFYNEQFFGPGTRLTVL.